These 18 T cell receptor beta chains were sequenced from one sample in a study of T cells in Graves' hyperthyroidism and ophthalmopathy. There were TCR beta CDR3 regions amplified from RNA transcripts. Primed by the HTBI set, a first-round RT-PCR was run on the TCR CDR3. MiXCR was run by TCRdb on the multiplex PCR reads, yielding one entry per CDR3 protein. The table shows hundreds of thousands of distinct CDR3 sequences, with approximately 14% occurring only once. The specimen sequenced was blood. The source of these receptors is a woman aged 45-59 years with Graves' ophthalmopathy.

This clonotype occurred many times. V gene TRBV2 combines with J gene TRBJ1-1; no firm D call. Germline-derived CDR1 and CDR2 are SNHLY and FYNNEI. V was pared by 8 bases and J by 0 bases, with 13 bases between. The CDR3 is 14 residues long. The CDR3 nucleotides are TGTGCCAGCCCTAGAAACAGAATGAACACTGAAGCTTTCTTT. It yields the protein CASPRNRMNTEAFF.

CDR3 in DNA: TGTGCCTGGAGTGGGACAGGCAACACTGAAGCTTTCTTT. It specifies CAWSGTGNTEAFF. This chain joins TRBV30 and TRBJ1-1; 7 nucleotides agree with TRBD1. Germline trimming cut 1 base from V and 2 bases from J; bases unmatched to any gene: 1. Looked up from germline, CDR1 is GTSNPN and CDR2 is SVGIG (reference sequence). This CDR3 comprises 13 residues.

This clonotype was observed once. The CDR3 bases are TGTGCCAGTAGTATTTCAAGGAAAACTGAAGCTTTCTTT. It translates to CASSISRKTEAFF. The rearrangement joins TRBV19 to TRBJ1-1; no reliable D call. Trimming took off 3 bases at V and 5 bases at J, with 10 bases between the two ends. CDR3 size: 13 residues. In germline, CDR1 is LNHDA, CDR2 SQIVND (reference sequence).

This clonotype has a count of ten or more. CDR3 bases: TGTGCCAGCAGCACAGGGGGGACAGCCTACAATGAGCAGTTCTTC. Translating it yields CASSTGGTAYNEQFF. The J gene is TRBJ2-1, the V gene TRBV7-9, with TRBD1 matching 8 bases. Per the germline V gene, CDR1 is SEHNR and CDR2 is FQNEAQ (reference sequence). The CDR3 sequence is 15 residues long. Trimming cost V 5 bases and J 2 bases; bases outside gene matches: 5.

In this sample, this clonotype turned up many times. The junction departs from germline at one end; a sequencing error may be responsible. The gene calls are TRBV20-1 and TRBJ2-7, with D possibly being TRBD2 (5 bases). There are 13 residues in the CDR3. Per the germline V gene, CDR1 is DFQATT and CDR2 is SNEGSKA (reference sequence). Here the CDR3 reads CSARGSPLGEQYF. Written as DNA, the CDR3 is TGCAGTGCGAGAGGGAGTCCCCTTGGAGAGCAGTACTTC.

In its sample, this clonotype was seen many times. Here the CDR3 reads CATSSRHQETQYF. The DNA of the CDR3 is TGTGCCACCAGCAGCAGACATCAAGAGACCCAGTACTTC. This sequence joins TRBV15 and TRBJ2-5; D gene uncertain. Germline assignment: CDR1 LNHNV and CDR2 YYDKDF (reference sequence). The length of the CDR3 is 13 residues. Trimming removed 3 bases at V and 2 bases at J, with 7 bases between.

The V and J genes are TRBV5-1 and TRBJ2-3; D tentatively fits TRBD1 or TRBD2 (6 bases each). V was cut by 4 bases and J by 6 bases, with 12 bases left in between. This CDR3 has 13 amino acids. Germline assignment: CDR1 SGHRS and CDR2 YFSETQ. CDR3 loop: CASSRGPGDTQYF. Written as DNA, the CDR3 is TGCGCCAGCAGCCGGGGGCCGGGGGATACGCAGTATTTT.

Ten or more counts support this clonotype. V gene TRBV7-6 combines with J gene TRBJ1-5; D not certain. From germline, CDR1 is SGHVS and CDR2 FNYEAQ. Trimming removed 2 bases at V and 6 bases at J, with 8 bases between. The CDR3 is made up of 13 amino acids. The CDR3 loop reads CASSLFFSQPQHF. Written as DNA, the CDR3 is TGTGCCAGCAGCTTATTCTTTTCTCAGCCCCAGCATTTT.

This clonotype was observed many times. The chain carries TRBV20-1 and TRBJ2-5; 7 bases match TRBD2. With 6 bases clipped from V and 3 bases from J, the junction kept 7 bases outside the gene matches. The CDR3 covers 13 residues. CDR1 and CDR2 (germline): DFQATT, SNEGSKA (reference sequence). The CDR3 sequence: CSAPRGREETQYF. CDR3 nucleotides: TGCAGTGCCCCCCGGGGGAGGGAAGAGACCCAGTACTTC.

This clonotype has a count of ten or more. The chain uses TRBV14 and TRBJ2-1, with 9 positions matching TRBD2. This CDR3 region has 16 residues. Germline trimming cut 4 bases from V and 2 bases from J; bases unmatched to any gene: 6. Looked up from germline, CDR1 is SGHDN and CDR2 is FVKESK. This CDR3 is CASSPNSGSTYNEQFF. CDR3 bases: TGTGCCAGCAGCCCGAATAGCGGGAGTACCTACAATGAGCAGTTCTTC.

This chain joins TRBV18 and TRBJ2-3; D ambiguous. The CDR3 length is 15 residues. With 4 bases removed from V and 0 bases from J, the gap between germline ends came to 11 bases. Germline V gene sequence: CDR1 KGHSH, CDR2 LQKENI. CDR3 nucleotide sequence: TGTGCCAGCTCACGTACAGCCCCTAGCACAGATACGCAGTATTTT. Encoded protein: CASSRTAPSTDTQYF.

Many counts were recorded for this clonotype. J is TRBJ1-1 and V is TRBV5-1, with no clear D. V lost 4 bases to trimming and J lost 8 bases, with 15 bases between them. The CDR3 contains 13 residues. Germline CDR1 SGHRS, CDR2 YFSETQ. CDR3 DNA sequence: TGCGCCAGCAGCGATGGTTTGGTTACCGAAGCTTTCTTT. It codes for CASSDGLVTEAFF.

This rearrangement joins TRBV28 to TRBJ2-7; D is undetermined. Germline CDR1 is MDHEN and CDR2 is SYDVKM. The germline V and J ends were trimmed by 5 bases and 0 bases, with 8 bases remaining between them. The CDR3 length is 13 residues. CDR3 coding DNA: TGTGCCAGCAGTCGTACCCTCTCCTACGAGCAGTACTTC. This sequence encodes CASSRTLSYEQYF.

The V call is TRBV29-1, the J call TRBJ2-2; 9 positions match TRBD1. V shed 4 bases, J shed 5 bases, and the junction held 5 bases outside the gene matches. Germline V gene sequence: CDR1 SQVTM, CDR2 ANQGSEA. The CDR3 contains 14 residues. The CDR3 loop reads CSVVGTGRTGELFF. The CDR3 nucleotides are TGCAGCGTTGTTGGGACAGGGAGAACCGGGGAGCTGTTTTTT.

This clonotype was found once. This clone may be a read error of a much larger clone one base away. The chain employs TRBV29-1 and TRBJ2-3; a possible D gene is TRBD2 (6 bases). Germline values: CDR1 SQVTM, CDR2 ANQGSEA. The CDR3 is 14 amino acids. CDR3 sequence reads: CSVEWGGNSDTRYF. In nucleotides, the CDR3 is TGCAGCGTTGAGTGGGGCGGGAATTCAGATACGCGGTATTTT.

This clonotype was counted ten times or more. The genes are TRBV18 and TRBJ2-1; D may be TRBD2 (6 bases). CDR3 length equals 15 residues. The germline V gene has CDR1 KGHSH and CDR2 LQKENI. V was clipped by 3 bases and J by 8 bases, with 17 bases between them. In nucleotides, the CDR3 is TGTGCCAGCTCACCGGAGGGACGCCATGGGGATGAGCAGTTCTTC. Amino acids: CASSPEGRHGDEQFF.

At least ten counts were recorded for this clonotype. The chain has TRBV7-8 and TRBJ1-5, with 8 positions matching TRBD1. Trimming took 5 bases from V and 8 from J; bases not matched to a gene: 11. Germline CDR1 reads SGHVS; CDR2 reads FQNEAQ. This CDR3 has 15 amino acids. CDR3 bases: TGTGCCAGCAGCCCGGGACAGGTCGGGACAAAGCCCCAGCATTTT. It is translated as CASSPGQVGTKPQHF.

This clonotype was observed at least ten times. The chain has TRBV28 and TRBJ2-7; the D is unclear. V lost 3 bases and J lost 0, with 6 bases in between. Germline V gene sequence: CDR1 MDHEN, CDR2 SYDVKM. This CDR3 comprises 13 residues. CDR3 region: CASSFGDSYEQYF. CDR3 sequence (DNA): TGTGCCAGCAGTTTCGGCGACTCCTACGAGCAGTACTTC.